This passage covers 30 T cell receptor beta chains from one sample sequenced in a study of cytomegalovirus exposure and HLA in healthy donors. Primers for the PCR totalled 60 Vbeta and 13 Jbeta. Here immunoSEQ multiplex PCR was the method, and the copy in TCRdb shows in-frame clones only, minus some. The listing contains around 76,000 clones. Specimen: PBMCs. The receptors come from a woman aged 60 to 75 in good health and CMV-seronegative.

The genes are TRBV5-4 and TRBJ2-2, with 11 bases fitting TRBD2. The J segment lost 0 bases and the V segment lost 4 bases, leaving 5 bases of the junction unmatched. The CDR3 extends over 17 amino acids. CDR1 SGHNT and CDR2 YYREEE come from the germline V gene (reference sequence). The CDR3 DNA is TGTGCCAGCAGCGCAGGACTAGCGGGTGCGAACACCGGGGAGCTGTTTTTT. It translates to CASSAGLAGANTGELFF.

The chain employs TRBV4-3 and TRBJ2-2; TRBD2 aligns across 8 bases. The CDR3 loop spans 14 amino acids. J lost 3 bases, V lost 4 bases, and 1 base had no gene match. CDR1 is LGHNA, CDR2 YSLEER, per germline. The DNA for the CDR3 is TGCGCCAGCAGCCTAGCGGGATACACCGGGGAGCTGTTTTTT. Amino acid sequence: CASSLAGYTGELFF.

The chain combines TRBV5-1 with TRBJ2-7; D is perhaps TRBD2 (6 bases). The CDR3 has 14 residues. Germline assignment: CDR1 SGHRS and CDR2 YFSETQ. V lost 4 bases and J lost 3, with 14 bases in between. The chain's CDR3 is CASSGGLAIYEQYF. CDR3 in DNA: TGCGCCAGCAGCGGAGGCCTAGCGATCTACGAGCAGTACTTC.

The chain employs TRBV4-1 and TRBJ1-6; perhaps TRBD1 as D (6 bases). Per germline, CDR1 MGHRA and CDR2 YSYEKL. Trimming took 0 bases from V and 9 from J, leaving 15 bases between them. The CDR3 contains 16 residues. The CDR3 is CASSQDPPDRSSPLHF. The CDR3 DNA reads as TGCGCCAGCAGCCAAGATCCCCCTGACAGGAGTTCACCCCTCCACTTT.

The chain couples TRBV7-9 to TRBJ2-3, with 9 bases aligning to TRBD2. The CDR3 has 15 amino acids. V lost 1 base to trimming and J lost 6 bases; unmatched junction nucleotides: 5. CDR1 is SEHNR and CDR2 is FQNEAQ in the germline V gene (reference sequence). The CDR3 reads CASSLGAGGGDTQYF. The CDR3 DNA reads TGTGCCAGCAGCTTAGGAGCGGGAGGAGGGGATACGCAGTATTTT.

The rearrangement links TRBV6-5 to TRBJ2-2; D uncertain. Between the trimmed V and J ends, which lost 7 bases and 5 bases, there was a span of 8 bases. This CDR3 is built from 12 residues. The germline V gene has CDR1 MNHEY and CDR2 SVGAGI. The CDR3 loop reads CASISQTGELFF. Written as DNA, the CDR3 is TGTGCCAGCATATCCCAGACCGGGGAGCTGTTTTTT.

This chain links TRBV6-1 with TRBJ2-3; 8 bases align to TRBD1. The V segment lost 5 bases and the J segment 2 bases; nucleotides outside the gene matches: 6. CDR3 length: 15 amino acids. The germline CDR1 and CDR2 sequences are MNHNS and SASEGT. The CDR3 sequence: CASSPRQGTTDTQYF. CDR3 DNA: TGTGCCAGCAGTCCCCGACAGGGGACCACAGATACGCAGTATTTT.

J is TRBJ2-5 and V is TRBV5-1; 7 positions agree with TRBD1. From germline, CDR1 is SGHRS and CDR2 YFSETQ. The CDR3 covers 12 residues. The V segment lost 9 bases and the J segment 3 bases; nucleotides outside the gene matches: 5. CDR3 sequence (DNA): TGCGCCACTACAGGGACAGAAGAGACCCAGTACTTC. As protein: CATTGTEETQYF.

This sequence joins TRBV7-9 and TRBJ2-7, with a tentative D call TRBD2 (5 bases). The CDR3 length is 17 residues. The V and J ends lost 0 bases and 4 bases respectively, with 19 bases between them. Germline CDR1 SEHNR, CDR2 FQNEAQ (reference sequence). The CDR3 sequence: CASSLAVANGVDYEQYF. The CDR3, as DNA: TGTGCCAGCAGCTTAGCAGTGGCAAACGGGGTCGATTACGAGCAGTACTTC.

The V and J genes are TRBV5-1 and TRBJ2-3; D is uncertain. The CDR3 has 13 residues. Trimming removed 1 base from V and 5 bases from J, with 8 bases in between. Germline V lookup: CDR1 SGHRS, CDR2 YFSETQ. Written as DNA, the CDR3 is TGCGCCAGCAGCTTGAGAAGCGAAGATACGCAGTATTTT. It encodes CASSLRSEDTQYF.

This chain uses TRBV6-6 with TRBJ2-3; 7 bases line up with TRBD2. V lost 8 bases to trimming and J lost 5 bases; unmatched junction nucleotides: 7. The germline gives CDR1 MNHNY, CDR2 SVGAGI (reference sequence). The CDR3 sequence is 13 residues long. The CDR3 nucleotides are TGTGCCAGCGAGGCTGCGGGGGTAGATACGCAGTATTTT. It specifies CASEAAGVDTQYF.

This chain connects TRBV10-3 to TRBJ2-5; 7 nucleotides agree with TRBD1. V lost 0 bases to trimming and J lost 2 bases; unmatched junction nucleotides: 3. In germline, CDR1 is ENHRY, CDR2 SYGVKD. The CDR3 is made up of 15 amino acids. The CDR3 DNA follows: TGTGCCATCAGTGAGTCTCCGGGACAGCAAGAGACCCAGTACTTC. Protein: CAISESPGQQETQYF.

V gene TRBV14 combines with J gene TRBJ2-7; maybe TRBD2 (6 bases). This CDR3 has 19 amino acids. Germline V gene lookup returns CDR1 SGHDN and CDR2 FVKESK. V was clipped by 1 base and J by 6 bases, with 28 bases between them. CDR3 sequence (DNA): TGTGCCAGCAGCCAAGGCTTGGACTCTACTGGGCGGAGGGCCCCCGAGCAGTACTTC. Protein product: CASSQGLDSTGRRAPEQYF.

This rearrangement joins TRBV19 to TRBJ2-7; a possible D gene is TRBD2 (6 bases). Germline V gene lookup returns CDR1 LNHDA and CDR2 SQIVND (reference sequence). Deletions cut 10 bases from V and 4 bases from J, with 23 bases between. This CDR3 has 15 residues. CDR3 protein: CATGRGTALTYEQYF. The CDR3 region has the DNA TGTGCCACTGGCCGGGGGACTGCACTTACATACGAGCAGTACTTC.

The V and J genes are TRBV30 and TRBJ2-1, with 8 bases that match TRBD1. Germline CDR1 GTSNPN, CDR2 SVGIG (reference sequence). CDR3 length: 14 amino acids. The junction had 3 bases not matched to a gene; V was cut back by 4 bases and J by 1 base. The CDR3 nucleotides are TGTGCCTGGAACAGGGGGTGGTCCTACAATGAGCAGTTCTTC. It encodes CAWNRGWSYNEQFF. Full variable domain (missing parts from reference TRBV30 and TRBJ2-1): SQTIHQWPATLVQPVGSPLSLECTVEGTSNPNLYWYRQAAGRGLQLLFYSVGIGQISSEVPQNLSASRPQDRQFILSSKKLLLSDSGFYLCAWNRGWSYNEQFFGPGTRLTVL.

V usage is TRBV21-1 and J usage is TRBJ1-2. TRBV21-1 is reported as a pseudogene. The CDR3 sequence is 12 residues long. The CDR3 region is CASSKGLYGYTF. The CDR3, as DNA: TGTGCCAGCAGCAAAGGACTCTATGGCTACACCTTC.

V is TRBV10-3 and J is TRBJ2-5, with D hard to call. This CDR3 is built from 13 residues. The V end lost 1 base, the J end lost 3 bases, and 6 bases lay between the germline ends. The germline V gene encodes CDR1 ENHRY and CDR2 SYGVKD. The CDR3 loop is CAISEWREETQYF. DNA for the CDR3: TGTGCCATCAGTGAGTGGAGAGAAGAGACCCAGTACTTC.

The genes are TRBV19 and TRBJ2-7, with D tentatively TRBD1 (6 bases). This CDR3 region has 15 residues. CDR1 LNHDA and CDR2 SQIVND come from the germline V gene (reference sequence). V shed 3 bases and J shed 3 bases, with 15 bases lying between them. The CDR3: CASSILEGHGYEQYF. The CDR3, as DNA: TGTGCCAGTAGTATTCTAGAGGGACACGGCTACGAGCAGTACTTC.

The chain carries TRBV10-2 and TRBJ2-1; 7 bases map to TRBD2. CDR3 length equals 16 residues. V was clipped by 2 bases and J by 8 bases; unmatched bases: 12. Germline V gene lookup returns CDR1 WSHSY and CDR2 SAAADI. The CDR3 nucleotides read TGCGCCAGCAGTGAGGCCCCTCGGGGTCGGGGGGATGAGCAGTTCTTC. Protein: CASSEAPRGRGDEQFF.

The chain links TRBV7-2 to TRBJ2-7, with 10 bases aligning to TRBD1. The CDR3 is 19 amino acids. V shed 4 bases and J 2 bases; nucleotides not matched to a gene: 17. From germline, CDR1 is SGHTA and CDR2 FQGNSA. The CDR3, as DNA: TGTGCCAGCAGCTCCCCAAGGGAGCCAACAGGGACAGGGGCCTACGAGCAGTACTTC. It encodes CASSSPREPTGTGAYEQYF. The variable domain in full, completed from reference TRBV7-2 and TRBJ2-7, reads GAGVSQSPSNKVTEKGKDVELRCDPISGHTALYWYRQSLGQGLEFLIYFQGNSAPDKSGLPSDRFSAERTGGSVSTLTIQRTQQEDSAVYLCASSSPREPTGTGAYEQYFGPGTRLTVT.

V and J are TRBV7-3 and TRBJ2-3; the match to TRBD2 covers 12 bases. The germline V gene encodes CDR1 SGHTA and CDR2 FQGTGA. There are 18 residues in the CDR3. J gave up 3 bases and V 4 bases, and 11 bases lay outside the gene matches. CDR3 sequence reads: CASSSNQGGLAGTDTQYF. CDR3 in DNA: TGTGCCAGCAGCTCCAACCAAGGGGGACTAGCGGGTACAGATACGCAGTATTTT. The variable domain in full, completed from reference TRBV7-3 and TRBJ2-3, reads GAGVSQTPSNKVTEKGKYVELRCDPISGHTALYWYRQSLGQGPEFLIYFQGTGAADDSGLPNDRFFAVRPEGSVSTLKIQRTERGDSAVYLCASSSNQGGLAGTDTQYFGPGTRLTVL.

The chain combines TRBV28 with TRBJ2-5, with 7 bases identical to TRBD2. The DNA matches TRBJ2-7 better at its end, which makes the J call doubtful. CDR3 length equals 18 residues. The V gene's germline CDR1 is MDHEN and CDR2 SYDVKM. CDR3 sequence: CASERPGRANVKPYEQYF. The CDR3 DNA reads TGTGCCAGCGAAAGACCAGGGAGGGCCAATGTGAAGCCGTACGAGCAGTACTTC.

V is TRBV4-1 and J is TRBJ1-5, with D unresolved. V was clipped by 1 base and J by 1 base, with 5 bases between them. Germline-derived CDR1 and CDR2 are MGHRA and YSYEKL. CDR3 length: 14 residues. The CDR3 region has the DNA TGCGCCAGCAGCCAAGCCGGGAGCAATCAGCCCCAGCATTTT. Its translation: CASSQAGSNQPQHF.

This chain connects TRBV28 to TRBJ2-1, with TRBD2 matching 7 bases. V trimming: 7 bases; J trimming: 8 bases; junction bases outside the gene matches: 8. Germline CDR1 reads MDHEN; CDR2 reads SYDVKM. CDR3 length: 13 amino acids. The DNA of the CDR3 is TGTGCCAGCACGGCGGGAGTTATGGATGAGCAGTTCTTC. This gives the protein CASTAGVMDEQFF.

This rearrangement joins TRBV28 to TRBJ2-7; 8 nucleotides match TRBD1. Germline assignment: CDR1 MDHEN and CDR2 SYDVKM. This CDR3 comprises 12 residues. V gave up 10 bases and J gave up 2 bases; unmatched junction bases: 4. The CDR3 loop reads CATTGAPYEQYF. The CDR3 DNA is TGTGCCACGACAGGGGCCCCCTACGAGCAGTACTTC.

Comment on this clone: The same CDR3 is also encoded by other DNA sequences in this sample. This chain connects TRBV10-1 to TRBJ1-2, with 7 nucleotides matching TRBD1. V lost 7 bases, J lost 4 bases, and 24 bases stayed unmatched. This CDR3 contains 19 residues. The V gene's germline CDR1 is WNHNN and CDR2 SYGVQD (reference sequence). CDR3 in DNA: TGCGCCAGCATACCCACCTACCCTCACCGCCGAGGACAGGTCTATGGCTACACCTTC. As protein: CASIPTYPHRRGQVYGYTF.

V is TRBV21-1 and J is TRBJ2-5; the D call TRBD2 from the table was never checked on the DNA. TRBV21-1 is deemed a pseudogene. The CDR3 length is 17 residues. DNA of the CDR3: TGTGCCAGCAATCAAGGGGGGGGCCACCGGGGTTTGAAGACCCAGTACTTC. Residues: CASNQGGGHRGLKTQYF.

This chain uses TRBV6-5 with TRBJ1-2, with D tentatively TRBD1 (6 bases). Germline V gene lookup returns CDR1 MNHEY and CDR2 SVGAGI. The CDR3 runs 14 residues. The V gene lost 6 bases and the J gene lost 6 bases, with 17 bases spanning the gap. The CDR3 DNA follows: TGTGCCAGCAGCACTTCTACAGGGTCGAATGGCTACACCTTC. Translation: CASSTSTGSNGYTF.

Points on this clone: A junction end diverges from the germline sequence, so it may reflect a read error. The CDR3 is CASSPGDRDIGGLFF. CDR3 coding DNA: TGTGCCAGCTCACCTGGGGACAGGGATATCGGGGGGCTGTTTTTT. The genes are TRBV18 and TRBJ2-2, with TRBD1 identical over 9 bases. The germline V gene has CDR1 KGHSH and CDR2 LQKENI. This CDR3 is built from 15 residues.

The rearrangement links TRBV18 to TRBJ2-7, with 9 bases matching TRBD2. In germline, CDR1 is KGHSH, CDR2 LQKENI. V shed 6 bases, J shed 6 bases, and the junction held 6 bases outside the gene matches. The CDR3 covers 13 residues. DNA of the CDR3: TGTGCCAGCTCGCCGGGACTAGCTCGCGAGCAGTACTTC. This gives the protein CASSPGLAREQYF. Full variable domain (outside the CDR3, taken from reference TRBV18 and TRBJ2-7): NAGVMQNPRHLVRRRGQEARLRCSPMKGHSHVYWYRQLPEEGLKFMVYLQKENIIDESGMPKERFSAEFPKEGPSILRIQQVVRGDSAAYFCASSPGLAREQYFGPGTRLTVT.